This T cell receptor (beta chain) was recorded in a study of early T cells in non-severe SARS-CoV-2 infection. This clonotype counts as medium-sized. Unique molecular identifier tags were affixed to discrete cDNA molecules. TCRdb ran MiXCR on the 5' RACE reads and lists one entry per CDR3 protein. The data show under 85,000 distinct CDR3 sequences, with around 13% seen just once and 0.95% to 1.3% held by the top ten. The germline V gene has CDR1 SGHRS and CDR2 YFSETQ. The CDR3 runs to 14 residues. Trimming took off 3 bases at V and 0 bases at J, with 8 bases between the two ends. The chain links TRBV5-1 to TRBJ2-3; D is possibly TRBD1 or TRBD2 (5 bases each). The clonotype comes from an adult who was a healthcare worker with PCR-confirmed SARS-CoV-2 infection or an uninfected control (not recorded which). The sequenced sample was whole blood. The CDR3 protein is CASSSWDSTDTQYF. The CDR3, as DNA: TGCGCCAGCAGCTCGTGGGACAGCACAGATACGCAGTATTTT.